This TCR beta chain comes out of a study of cytomegalovirus exposure and HLA in healthy donors. Germline values: CDR1 MDHEN, CDR2 SYDVKM. The CDR3 is made up of 18 amino acids. V lost 5 bases, J lost 4 bases, and 16 bases stayed unmatched. Healthy people donating bone marrow made up the donors. Though nominally healthy at sampling, donors likely had unrecorded immune exposures. PCR was performed using 60 Vbeta and 13 Jbeta primers. Using immunoSEQ multiplex PCR, the repertoire was profiled, and TCRdb retains in-frame clones only, with some absent. The table has about 170,000 clones, around 80% seen once.

The gene calls are TRBV28 and TRBJ1-2, with 10 bases identical to TRBD1. Material for sequencing was PBMCs. The receptor was derived from a woman aged 50 to 60 in good health and CMV-seropositive. CDR3 in amino acids: CASSALGQGGLPTYGYTF. In DNA, the CDR3 is TGTGCCAGCAGTGCCCTCGGACAGGGGGGGTTACCTACCTATGGCTACACCTTC.